The 15 T cell receptor beta chains given below trace back to one sample, sequenced in a study of blood T cells in healthy people across ages. Then a second PCR, running roughly 7 to 11 cycles, was carried out with a sample-barcoded 5' primer and a J-beta primer mix. TCRdb reprocessed the 5' RACE reads via MiXCR and lists one record per CDR3 protein. This table has around 710,000 distinct CDR3 sequences, roughly 41% appearing once. Sequencing input: blood. Receptors originate from a woman aged 60-75 years in good health.

About this clonotype: The conserved final phenylalanine or tryptophan is absent from the CDR3, which likely points to a read error. This sequence joins TRBV4-3 and TRBJ2-1; D gene ambiguous. Trimming shortened V by 0 bases and J by 13 bases, and 16 bases separated the two germline ends. The CDR3 is 14 amino acids. Germline V gene sequence: CDR1 LGHNA, CDR2 YSLEER. CDR3 loop: CASSQESNGNTQFL. CDR3 bases: TGCGCCAGCAGCCAAGAATCGAATGGGAACACCCAGTTCTTA.

Remarks on this clonotype: A much larger clonotype is one base distant, so this may be a read error. CDR3 bases: TGTGCCGGCAGTTACGGGCAGGGTTTAGGCAATGAGCAGTTCTTC. Translation: CAGSYGQGLGNEQFF. This rearrangement joins TRBV6-2 or TRBV6-3 to TRBJ2-1; D may be TRBD1 (5 bases). CDR1 and CDR2 from the germline V gene are MNHEY and SVGEGT. The CDR3 totals 15 residues.

V usage is TRBV6-2 or TRBV6-3 and J usage is TRBJ2-5, with D maybe TRBD2 (6 bases). The J call may be faulty, since TRBJ2-7 better matches the DNA end. The CDR3 loop spans 13 amino acids. Germline CDR1 is MNHEY and CDR2 is SVGEGT. The CDR3 here is CASKEGWPYEQYF. The CDR3, as DNA: TGTGCCAGCAAGGAGGGATGGCCTTACGAGCAGTACTTC.

The V call is TRBV10-3, the J call TRBJ2-1; no clear D. Deletions cut 8 bases from V and 10 bases from J, with 15 bases between. Germline CDR1 is ENHRY and CDR2 is SYGVKD. This CDR3 is built from 12 residues. The CDR3 sequence is CAIGPSDAEQFF. In DNA, the CDR3 is TGTGCCATCGGTCCGTCTGATGCGGAGCAGTTCTTC.

This chain uses TRBV29-1 with TRBJ1-2; perhaps TRBD1 as D (5 bases). V dropped 1 base and J dropped 7 bases, with 16 bases sitting between them. This CDR3 is built from 14 residues. Germline V gene data show CDR1 as SQVTM and CDR2 as ANQGSEA. DNA of the CDR3: TGCAGCGTTGAAGGCGGGACTCGGGGCGGTGGCTACACCTTC. Protein: CSVEGGTRGGGYTF.

This chain uses TRBV6-5 with TRBJ1-2, with D perhaps TRBD1 (5 bases). Trimming pared 7 bases from V and 3 bases from J, leaving 15 bases between. CDR1 and CDR2 (germline): MNHEY, SVGAGI. The CDR3 contains 14 residues. This CDR3 is CASKKAGGDYGYTF. CDR3 nucleotide sequence: TGTGCCAGCAAAAAAGCAGGAGGGGACTATGGCTACACCTTC.

V gene TRBV7-2 combines with J gene TRBJ2-6; D uncertain. The CDR3 extends over 13 amino acids. Trimming removed 6 bases from V and 4 bases from J, with 7 bases in between. Germline V gene lookup returns CDR1 SGHTA and CDR2 FQGNSA. CDR3 DNA: TGTGCCAGCAGTGATTACGGGGCCAACGTCCTGACTTTC. This sequence encodes CASSDYGANVLTF.

The V and J genes are TRBV6-2 or TRBV6-3 and TRBJ2-1; D is possibly TRBD1 (6 bases). Germline CDR1 and CDR2: MNHEY and SVGEGT. V shed 7 bases and J shed 0 bases, with 13 bases lying between them. The CDR3 extends over 15 amino acids. CDR3 protein: CASIPTGLSYNEQFF. DNA of the CDR3: TGTGCCAGCATCCCGACAGGCCTCTCCTACAATGAGCAGTTCTTC.

The chain has TRBV28 and TRBJ2-7, with 7 bases lining up with TRBD2. The assigned J gene may be wrong: the sequence end matches TRBJ2-5 better. CDR1 is MDHEN and CDR2 is SYDVKM in the germline V gene. CDR3 length equals 13 residues. The CDR3 protein is CASTRSGGETQYF. DNA for the CDR3: TGTGCCAGCACCCGATCGGGAGGAGAGACCCAGTACTTC.

Only a few counts were recorded for this clonotype. V is TRBV12-3 or TRBV12-4 and J is TRBJ2-1; 8 bases are shared with TRBD1. This CDR3 is built from 16 residues. Losses at the gene ends were 4 bases for V and 5 bases for J; bases not matched to a gene: 10. Here the CDR3 DNA reads TGTGCCAGCAGTTACGCCCAGGGGGCGAGGCACAATGAGCAGTTCTTC. It yields the protein CASSYAQGARHNEQFF.

This chain connects TRBV10-3 to TRBJ2-7; 12 nucleotides match TRBD2. Germline V CDR1 and CDR2: ENHRY, SYGVKD. The CDR3 sequence is 13 residues long. V dropped 4 bases and J dropped 10; count of bases not matched to a gene: 5. Here the CDR3 reads CAISGTSGESQYF. DNA of the CDR3: TGTGCCATCAGTGGGACTAGCGGGGAGTCCCAGTACTTC.

The V call is TRBV3-1, the J call TRBJ2-1, with D possibly being TRBD1 or TRBD2 (6 bases each). The CDR3 extends over 11 amino acids. Germline V gene sequence: CDR1 LGHDT, CDR2 YNNKEL (reference sequence). The CDR3 region has the DNA TGTGCTGGGGGGCTTGACAATGAGCAGTTCTTC. It yields the protein CAGGLDNEQFF.

J is TRBJ1-5 and V is TRBV7-2, with D uncertain. CDR1 SGHTA and CDR2 FQGNSA come from the germline V gene. The CDR3 totals 15 residues. V was shortened by 4 bases and J by 0 bases, with 10 bases between the two germline ends. The CDR3 DNA is TGTGCCAGCAGCTCTCGTCCGATTAGCAATCAGCCCCAGCATTTT. Protein sequence: CASSSRPISNQPQHF.

The V and J genes are TRBV9 and TRBJ2-3, with a possible D match to TRBD2 (6 bases). V was trimmed by 0 bases and J by 1 base, leaving 12 bases between them. This CDR3 region has 16 residues. CDR1 SGDLS and CDR2 YYNGEE come from the germline V gene. The CDR3 reads CASSVGRRGGTDTQYF. The CDR3 coding sequence is TGTGCCAGCAGCGTAGGTAGGAGGGGTGGCACAGATACGCAGTATTTT.

The chain combines TRBV18 with TRBJ1-5, with a possible D match to TRBD1 (6 bases). Germline lookup yields CDR1 KGHSH and CDR2 LQKENI. CDR3 length: 16 residues. V lost 3 bases to trimming and J lost 1 base, with 13 bases between them. CDR3 sequence reads: CASSPFAQGSNQPQHF. In nucleotides, the CDR3 is TGTGCCAGCTCACCTTTCGCTCAGGGGAGCAATCAGCCCCAGCATTTT.